The clone carrying this T cell receptor (beta chain) showed up just a few times. The antigen is undetermined. The CDR3 extends over 15 amino acids. Trimming took off 2 bases at V and 6 bases at J, with 17 bases between the two ends. CDR1 is SGDLS and CDR2 is YYNGEE in the germline V gene. This specimen comes from a study of regulatory T cells in long-lasting Graves disease. The study, taken as a whole, reports: Possibly, accuracy suffered from the small sample size. Under persistent disease, TRBV28, TRBJ1-2 and TRBJ2-5 were used preferentially.

Time point indicated: newly diagnosed GD, antithyroid drugs for less than 3 months. PBMC-extracted RNA yielded the TCR library. In building TCR beta libraries, iRepertoire HTBI primers were used together with Arm-PCR of CDR3 regions. TCRdb re-derived calls from the multiplex PCR reads in MiXCR, one entry per CDR3 protein. The table shows about 310,000 distinct CDR3 sequences, with roughly 18% occurring only once. The sample was peripheral blood mononuclear cells (PBMCs), taken at new diagnosis, from a patient treated with antithyroid drugs. The TCR sequence derives from a female donor with Graves disease. The chain links TRBV9 to TRBJ1-2; possible D gene TRBD1, 5 bases. The CDR3 region has the DNA TGTGCCAGCAGCGTCGATTTGGGGCCGCTCGATGGCTACACCTTC. Protein product: CASSVDLGPLDGYTF.